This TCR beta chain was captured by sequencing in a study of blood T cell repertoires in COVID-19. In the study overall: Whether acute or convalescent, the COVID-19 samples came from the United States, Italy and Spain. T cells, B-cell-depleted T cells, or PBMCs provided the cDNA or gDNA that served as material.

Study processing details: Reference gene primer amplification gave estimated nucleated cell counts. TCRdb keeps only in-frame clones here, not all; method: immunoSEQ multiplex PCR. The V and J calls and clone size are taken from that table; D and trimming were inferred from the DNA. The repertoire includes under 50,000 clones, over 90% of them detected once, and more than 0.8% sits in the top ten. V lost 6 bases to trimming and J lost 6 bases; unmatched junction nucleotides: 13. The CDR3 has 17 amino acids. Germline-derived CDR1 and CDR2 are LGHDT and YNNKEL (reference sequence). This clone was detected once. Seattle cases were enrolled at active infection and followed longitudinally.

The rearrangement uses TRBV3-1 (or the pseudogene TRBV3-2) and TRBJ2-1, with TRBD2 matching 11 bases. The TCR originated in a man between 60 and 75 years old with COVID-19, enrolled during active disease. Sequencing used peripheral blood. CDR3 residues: CASSYDSASGGINEQFF. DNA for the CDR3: TGTGCCAGCAGTTATGACTCGGCTAGCGGGGGGATCAATGAGCAGTTCTTC.